This note documents a single T cell receptor (beta chain) sequence. The sample is drawn from a study of blood T cell repertoires in COVID-19. Study details: Sources were T cells, B-cell-depleted T cells, or PBMCs; the material itself was cDNA or gDNA.

V was cut by 0 bases and J by 0 bases, with 6 bases left in between. This CDR3 is 15 amino acids long. Germline values: CDR1 LGHNA, CDR2 YNFKEQ. TCRdb's copy holds only in-frame clones and misses some; the assay was immunoSEQ multiplex PCR. The sample yields roughly 68,000 clones, less than 85% seen once. V and J are TRBV4-2 and TRBJ2-1; D remains ambiguous. Sequencing was carried out using peripheral blood. The sequence came from a woman of 80 years or more with acute or convalescent COVID-19. CDR3: CASSQDLSSYNEQFF. CDR3 coding DNA: TGTGCCAGCAGCCAAGACTTGAGCTCCTACAATGAGCAGTTCTTC.